This T cell receptor (beta chain) was documented in a study of CD8 T cells in Susac syndrome. When the RNA was reverse transcribed, random hexamers were used with an input of roughly 0.45 to 1 ug. Across 54 Vbeta and 13 Jbeta, immunoSEQ multiplex PCR amplified TCR beta CDR3. Using its own MiXCR run on the immunoSEQ multiplex PCR reads, TCRdb lists one record per CDR3 protein. Of 200,000 to 250,000 distinct CDR3 sequences detected, about 93% appear once; the ten largest clones hold roughly 0.15%. The sample holds a few counts of this clonotype. Sequencing of TCR beta, carried out with a high-throughput approach, was applied to CD8+ and CD4+ T cells from the blood. Sequencing input: CD8+ T cells from PBMCs. The TCR originated in a human donor with multiple sclerosis.

The CDR3 region has the DNA TGTGCCTGGAGTATCTCAGGAGGGGAACAGCCCCAGCATTTT. Encoded protein: CAWSISGGEQPQHF. This sequence joins TRBV30 and TRBJ1-5, with D possibly TRBD1 on 5 matching bases. Per the germline V gene, CDR1 is GTSNPN and CDR2 is SVGIG (reference sequence). The CDR3 contains 14 residues. V gave up 2 bases and J gave up 7 bases, with 15 bases separating them.